One and the same sample provided the 21 T cell receptor beta chains below, sequenced in a study of blood T cell repertoires in COVID-19. Clones were read by immunoSEQ multiplex PCR, and TCRdb kept only the in-frame ones, dropping some. The data show hundreds of thousands of clones, about 91% seen once. Sequencing was performed on PBMCs or T cells enriched from blood (not recorded which). All receptors derive from a woman aged 35 to 49 who had recovered from COVID-19.

The chain links TRBV4-3 to TRBJ2-3, with TRBD1 as a possible D gene (6 bases). The CDR3 contains 18 residues. Trimming removed 0 bases from V and 0 bases from J, with 16 bases in between. Germline lookup yields CDR1 LGHNA and CDR2 YSLEER. The CDR3 sequence is CASSQDKTGSYSTDTQYF. In nucleotides, the CDR3 is TGCGCCAGCAGCCAAGATAAGACAGGTTCTTATAGCACAGATACGCAGTATTTT.

In this sample, this clone turned up once. The V call is TRBV6-2 or TRBV6-3, the J call TRBJ2-7; D possibly corresponds to TRBD1 (8 bases). There are 17 residues in the CDR3. The germline CDR1 and CDR2 sequences are MNHEY and SVGEGT. The ends were cut back, 4 bases at V and 0 bases at J, with 19 bases in the middle. The CDR3: CASSFGGRDRGSYEQYF. DNA for the CDR3: TGTGCCAGCAGTTTTGGCGGGAGAGACAGGGGCTCCTACGAGCAGTACTTC.

This chain uses TRBV2 with TRBJ2-7; D is ambiguous. Trimming cost V 3 bases and J 6 bases, with 15 bases left between them. This CDR3 contains 14 residues. Germline V gene data show CDR1 as SNHLY and CDR2 as FYNNEI. This CDR3 is CASSELRNMGEQYF. CDR3 nucleotides: TGTGCCAGCAGTGAGTTGCGGAACATGGGCGAGCAGTACTTC.

The chain recombines TRBV5-4 with TRBJ1-2; D is unclear. CDR3 length equals 13 residues. Trimming shortened V by 4 bases and J by 7 bases, and 14 bases separated the two germline ends. Germline V gene data show CDR1 as SGHNT and CDR2 as YYREEE (reference sequence). CDR3 sequence (DNA): TGTGCCAGCAGCCCTGTTGAGAAGCGTGGCTACACCTTC. Amino acids: CASSPVEKRGYTF. Full variable domain (outside the CDR3, taken from reference TRBV5-4 and TRBJ1-2): ETGVTQSPTHLIKTRGQQVTLRCSSQSGHNTVSWYQQALGQGPQFIFQYYREEENGRGNFPPRFSGLQFPNYSSELNVNALELDDSALYLCASSPVEKRGYTFGSGTRLTVV.

The chain links TRBV7-6 to TRBJ1-4; 8 bases map to TRBD1. The CDR3 contains 16 residues. The junction had 9 bases not matched to a gene; V was cut back by 2 bases and J by 7 bases. Germline loops: CDR1 SGHVS, CDR2 FNYEAQ. For the CDR3, the DNA is TGTGCCAGCAGCTTAATGCCCAGGGGGCTAGGTGAAAAACTGTTTTTT. Translated: CASSLMPRGLGEKLFF.

The chain links TRBV6-6 to TRBJ2-7; TRBD1 aligns across 9 bases. V trimming: 6 bases; J trimming: 7 bases; junction bases outside the gene matches: 10. Per germline, CDR1 MNHNY and CDR2 SVGAGI (reference sequence). This CDR3 is built from 14 residues. CDR3 DNA: TGTGCCAGCAGATCGCGGACAGGGGTGAGAGAGCAGTACTTC. It specifies CASRSRTGVREQYF.

V is TRBV6-5 and J is TRBJ1-6; D perhaps matches TRBD1 (5 bases). Trimming took off 7 bases at V and 1 base at J, with 5 bases between the two ends. Germline V gives CDR1 MNHEY, CDR2 SVGAGI. This CDR3 has 13 residues. CDR3 protein: CASKGSYNSPLHF. CDR3 sequence (DNA): TGTGCCAGCAAGGGGTCCTATAATTCACCCCTCCACTTT.

This clone was seen a single time. V gene TRBV2 combines with J gene TRBJ2-2, with 11 bases identical to TRBD2. Trimming took 1 base from V and 7 from J; bases not matched to a gene: 8. Germline V lookup: CDR1 SNHLY, CDR2 FYNNEI. The CDR3 contains 17 residues. The CDR3 spells CASSEVGLAGGVGELFF. In DNA form, the CDR3 reads TGTGCCAGCAGTGAAGTCGGGCTAGCGGGAGGAGTCGGGGAGCTGTTTTTT. Full variable domain (outside the CDR3, taken from reference TRBV2 and TRBJ2-2): EPEVTQTPSHQVTQMGQEVILRCVPISNHLYFYWYRQILGQKVEFLVSFYNNEISEKSEIFDDQFSVERPDGSNFTLKIRSTKLEDSAMYFCASSEVGLAGGVGELFFGEGSRLTVL.

This clone was recorded once. The chain recombines TRBV4-3 with TRBJ1-1, with 7 nucleotides matching TRBD1. This CDR3 has 15 amino acids. V shed 1 base, J shed 2 bases, and the junction held 4 bases outside the gene matches. Germline V lookup: CDR1 LGHNA, CDR2 YSLEER. The CDR3 protein is CASSQAGDSNTEAFF. DNA for the CDR3: TGCGCCAGCAGCCAAGCCGGGGACAGCAACACTGAAGCTTTCTTT.

Only one count was recorded for this clone. Relative to the germline gene, one junction end is altered; a read error may explain this. The gene calls are TRBV7-7 and TRBJ2-1; possible D gene TRBD2, 6 bases. The CDR3 is 15 residues long. CDR1 is SSHAT and CDR2 is FNYEAQ in the germline V gene (reference sequence). Here the CDR3 reads CASSRDFSSYNEQFF. In DNA, the CDR3 is TGTGCTAGCAGCCGGGACTTCAGCTCCTACAATGAGCAGTTCTTC.

The chain uses TRBV27 and TRBJ2-3, with 8 bases aligning to TRBD2. With V trimmed by 8 bases and J by 5 bases, 6 bases remained unmatched. The CDR3 consists of 13 residues. CDR1 is MNHEY and CDR2 is SMNVEV in the germline V gene (reference sequence). CDR3 loop: CASHPGGVDTQYF. CDR3 nucleotide sequence: TGTGCCAGCCACCCGGGGGGGGTAGATACGCAGTATTTT.

Remarks on this clone: A read error may produce the germline difference seen at one junction end. The rearrangement joins TRBV7-2 to TRBJ2-3; the D gene is possibly TRBD2 (6 bases). Germline V gene lookup returns CDR1 SGHTA and CDR2 FQGNSA. This CDR3 is 14 amino acids long. The DNA for the CDR3 is TGTGCCAGCAGCCCGGAACGGGACTCCAGATACCGGGATTTT. Translating gives CASSPERDSRYRDF.

The chain uses TRBV28 and TRBJ2-7; TRBD2 is a possible D gene (6 bases). This CDR3 spans 14 amino acids. V shed 4 bases and J shed 2 bases, with 12 bases lying between them. Germline V gene data show CDR1 as MDHEN and CDR2 as SYDVKM. The CDR3 here is CASSSETGAYEQYF. CDR3 sequence (DNA): TGTGCCAGCAGTTCGGAGACGGGGGCCTACGAGCAGTACTTC.

This clone was detected only a few times. The chain employs TRBV9 and TRBJ1-6; 11 nucleotides align to TRBD1. V shed 5 bases and J 10 bases; nucleotides not matched to a gene: 5. Looked up from germline, CDR1 is SGDLS and CDR2 is YYNGEE. The CDR3 covers 14 residues. The DNA of the CDR3 is TGTGCCAGCAGAGGACAGGGGGCAAAGTCACCCCTCCACTTT. Its protein is CASRGQGAKSPLHF.

The chain couples TRBV24-1 to TRBJ1-2; 8 nucleotides agree with TRBD1. CDR1 and CDR2 (germline): KGHDR, SFDVKD. This CDR3 is 15 amino acids long. V shed 5 bases, J shed 6 bases, and the junction held 10 bases outside the gene matches. The CDR3 sequence is CATSGGQGFRNGYTF. CDR3 sequence (DNA): TGTGCCACCAGTGGAGGACAGGGTTTTAGAAATGGCTACACCTTC.

J is TRBJ2-2 and V is TRBV7-9, with TRBD2 matching 10 bases. Looked up from germline, CDR1 is SEHNR and CDR2 is FQNEAQ (reference sequence). With 2 bases clipped from V and 3 bases from J, the junction kept 6 bases outside the gene matches. CDR3 length: 17 amino acids. Here the CDR3 DNA reads TGTGCCAGCAGCTTATCCGCTAGCGGGAGCTACACCGGGGAGCTGTTTTTT. Translating it yields CASSLSASGSYTGELFF.

The chain uses TRBV29-1 and TRBJ2-4; 9 nucleotides agree with TRBD1. Germline V gene data show CDR1 as SQVTM and CDR2 as ANQGSEA. The CDR3 contains 13 residues. Trimming cost V 7 bases and J 3 bases; bases outside gene matches: 4. The CDR3 DNA is TGCAGCGCCACGGGACAGGGCAAAAACATTCAGTACTTC. This translates into CSATGQGKNIQYF.

The chain uses TRBV6-5 and TRBJ2-7, with 8 bases aligning to TRBD1. CDR3 size: 14 residues. Germline V lookup: CDR1 MNHEY, CDR2 SVGAGI. V lost 2 bases and J lost 2; bases outside the gene matches: 2. CDR3 in DNA: TGTGCCAGCAGTTACGGGACAGGAACCTACGAGCAGTACTTC. Encoded protein: CASSYGTGTYEQYF.

The CDR3 region has the DNA TGTGCCAGCTCACGAGGAGGACTAGCGGGTGATAATGAGCAGTTCTTC. Its protein is CASSRGGLAGDNEQFF. The chain uses TRBV18 and TRBJ2-1; TRBD2 matches at 11 bases. Unmatched junction bases numbered 9, after V lost 4 bases and J lost 7 bases. This CDR3 region has 16 residues. Germline V gene lookup returns CDR1 KGHSH and CDR2 LQKENI.

This chain links TRBV3-1 (or the pseudogene TRBV3-2) with TRBJ2-1; 11 bases line up with TRBD2. CDR3 length: 21 amino acids. The J segment lost 0 bases and the V segment lost 3 bases, leaving 16 bases of the junction unmatched. The germline V gene has CDR1 LGHDT and CDR2 YNNKEL (reference sequence). For the CDR3, the DNA is TGTGCCAGCAGCCATCGGGTCCCCGTGACTAGCGGGGAAAGCTCCTACAATGAGCAGTTCTTC. Translation gives CASSHRVPVTSGESSYNEQFF.

The genes are TRBV7-9 and TRBJ1-1; 8 bases agree with TRBD1. V shed 5 bases and J 3 bases; nucleotides not matched to a gene: 2. The CDR3 totals 13 residues. CDR1 and CDR2 (germline): SEHNR, FQNEAQ (reference sequence). CDR3 protein: CASSLDRDTEAFF. CDR3 nucleotides: TGTGCCAGCAGCCTGGACAGGGACACTGAAGCTTTCTTT.